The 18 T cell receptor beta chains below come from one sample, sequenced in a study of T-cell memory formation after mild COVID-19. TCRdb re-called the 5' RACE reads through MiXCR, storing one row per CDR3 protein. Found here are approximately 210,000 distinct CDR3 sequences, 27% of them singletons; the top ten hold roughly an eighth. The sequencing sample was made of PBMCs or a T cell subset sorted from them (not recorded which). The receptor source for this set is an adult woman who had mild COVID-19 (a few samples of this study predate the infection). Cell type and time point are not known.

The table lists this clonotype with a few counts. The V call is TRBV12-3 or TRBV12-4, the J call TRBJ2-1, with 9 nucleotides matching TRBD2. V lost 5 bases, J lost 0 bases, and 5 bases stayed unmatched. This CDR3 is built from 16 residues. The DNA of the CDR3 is TGTGCCAGCAGTCCCAATAGCGGGAGCTCCTACAATGAGCAGTTCTTC. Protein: CASSPNSGSSYNEQFF.

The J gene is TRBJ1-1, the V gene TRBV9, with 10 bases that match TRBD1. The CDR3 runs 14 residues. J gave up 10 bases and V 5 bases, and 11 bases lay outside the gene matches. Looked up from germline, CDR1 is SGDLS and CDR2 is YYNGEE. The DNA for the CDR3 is TGTGCCAGCAGTTCCAAAGACAGGGGGCGCGGAGCTTTCTTT. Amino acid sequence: CASSSKDRGRGAFF. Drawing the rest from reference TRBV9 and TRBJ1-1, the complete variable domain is DSGVTQTPKHLITATGQRVTLRCSPRSGDLSVYWYQQSLDQGLQFLIQYYNGEERAKGNILERFSAQQFPDLHSELNLSSLELGDSALYFCASSSKDRGRGAFFGQGTRLTVV.

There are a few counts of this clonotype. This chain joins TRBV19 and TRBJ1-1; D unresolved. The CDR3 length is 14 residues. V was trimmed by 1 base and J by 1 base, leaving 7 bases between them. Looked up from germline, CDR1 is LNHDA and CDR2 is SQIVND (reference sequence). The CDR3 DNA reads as TGTGCCAGTAGTATAGCAGAGCAGAACACTGAAGCTTTCTTT. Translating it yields CASSIAEQNTEAFF.

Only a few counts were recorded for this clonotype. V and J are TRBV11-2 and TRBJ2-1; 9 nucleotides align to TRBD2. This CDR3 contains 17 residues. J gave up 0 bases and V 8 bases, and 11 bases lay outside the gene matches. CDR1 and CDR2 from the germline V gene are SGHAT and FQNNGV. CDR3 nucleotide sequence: TGTGCCAGCCGGGTGAGCGGGGGGCTAGACTCCTACAATGAGCAGTTCTTC. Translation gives CASRVSGGLDSYNEQFF.

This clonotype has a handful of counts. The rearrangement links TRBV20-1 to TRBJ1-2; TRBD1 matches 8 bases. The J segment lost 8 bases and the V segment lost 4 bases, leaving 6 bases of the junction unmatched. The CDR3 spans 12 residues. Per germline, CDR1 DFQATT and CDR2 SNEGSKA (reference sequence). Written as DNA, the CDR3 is TGCAGTGCTAAAGACAGGGGAAAGGGCTACACCTTC. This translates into CSAKDRGKGYTF.

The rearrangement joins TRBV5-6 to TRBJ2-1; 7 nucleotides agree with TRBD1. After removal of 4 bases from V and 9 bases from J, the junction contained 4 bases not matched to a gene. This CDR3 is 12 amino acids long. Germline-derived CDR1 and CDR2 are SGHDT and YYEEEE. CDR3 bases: TGTGCCAGCAGCCCGACAGGGTCTGAGCAGTTCTTC. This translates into CASSPTGSEQFF.

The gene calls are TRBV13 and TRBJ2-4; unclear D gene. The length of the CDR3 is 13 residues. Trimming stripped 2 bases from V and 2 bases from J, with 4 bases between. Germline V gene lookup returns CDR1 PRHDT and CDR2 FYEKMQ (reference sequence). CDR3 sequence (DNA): TGTGCCAGCAGCTTATGGTCCAAAAACATTCAGTACTTC. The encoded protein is CASSLWSKNIQYF.

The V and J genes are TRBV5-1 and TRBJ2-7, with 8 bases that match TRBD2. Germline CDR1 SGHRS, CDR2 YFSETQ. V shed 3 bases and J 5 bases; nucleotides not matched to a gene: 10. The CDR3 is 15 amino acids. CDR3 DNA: TGCGCCAGCAGCTCCCGGTCGTTGCGGGAGGACGAGCAGTACTTC. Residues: CASSSRSLREDEQYF.

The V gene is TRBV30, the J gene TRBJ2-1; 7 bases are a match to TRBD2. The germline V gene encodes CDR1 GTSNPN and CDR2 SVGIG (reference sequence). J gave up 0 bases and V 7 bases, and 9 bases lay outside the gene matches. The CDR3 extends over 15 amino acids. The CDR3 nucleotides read TGTGCCTCCCGGGAGGCGGGCCTCTCCTACAATGAGCAGTTCTTC. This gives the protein CASREAGLSYNEQFF.

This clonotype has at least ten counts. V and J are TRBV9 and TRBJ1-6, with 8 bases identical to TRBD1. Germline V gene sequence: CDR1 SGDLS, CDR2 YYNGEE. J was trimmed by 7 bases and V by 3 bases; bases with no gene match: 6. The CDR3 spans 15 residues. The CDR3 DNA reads TGTGCCAGCAGCGAGTTGGACAGGGCCAATTCACCCCTCCACTTT. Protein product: CASSELDRANSPLHF.

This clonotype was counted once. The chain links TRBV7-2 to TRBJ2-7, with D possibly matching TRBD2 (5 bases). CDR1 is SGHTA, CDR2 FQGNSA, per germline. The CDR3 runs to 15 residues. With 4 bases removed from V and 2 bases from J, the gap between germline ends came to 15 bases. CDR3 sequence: CASSSPRGYAYEQYF. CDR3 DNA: TGTGCCAGCAGCTCTCCTAGAGGGTACGCCTACGAGCAGTACTTC.

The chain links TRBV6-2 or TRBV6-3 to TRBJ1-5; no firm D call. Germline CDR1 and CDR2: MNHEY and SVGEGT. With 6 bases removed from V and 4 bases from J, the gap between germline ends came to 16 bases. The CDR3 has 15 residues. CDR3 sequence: CASSPIGRRNQPQHF. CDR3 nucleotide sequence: TGTGCCAGCAGCCCAATCGGACGGAGGAATCAGCCCCAGCATTTT.

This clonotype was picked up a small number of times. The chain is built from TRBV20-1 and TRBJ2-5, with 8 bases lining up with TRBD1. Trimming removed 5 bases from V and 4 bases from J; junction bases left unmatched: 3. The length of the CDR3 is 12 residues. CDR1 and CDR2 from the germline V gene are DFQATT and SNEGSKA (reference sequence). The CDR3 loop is CSAGQGIETQYF. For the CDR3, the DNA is TGCAGTGCTGGACAGGGAATAGAGACCCAGTACTTC.

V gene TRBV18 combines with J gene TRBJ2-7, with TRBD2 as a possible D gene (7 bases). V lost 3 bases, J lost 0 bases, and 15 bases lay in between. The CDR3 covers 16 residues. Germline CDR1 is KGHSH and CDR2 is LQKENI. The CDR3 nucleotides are TGTGCCAGCTCACCCTCCGGGGGGCCCCACTCCTACGAGCAGTACTTC. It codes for CASSPSGGPHSYEQYF.

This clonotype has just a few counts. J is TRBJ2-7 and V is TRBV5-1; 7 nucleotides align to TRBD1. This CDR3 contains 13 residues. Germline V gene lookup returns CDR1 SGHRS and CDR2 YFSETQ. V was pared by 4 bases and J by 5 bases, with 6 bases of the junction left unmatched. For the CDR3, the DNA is TGCGCCAGCAGCAAAGGGACAGCAGACGAGCAGTACTTC. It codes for CASSKGTADEQYF.

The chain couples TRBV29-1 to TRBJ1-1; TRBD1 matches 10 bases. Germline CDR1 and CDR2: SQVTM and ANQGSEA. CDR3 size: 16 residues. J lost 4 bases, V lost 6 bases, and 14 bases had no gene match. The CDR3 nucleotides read TGCAGCGTAAAAACGACCTCGGGACAGGGGTTCACTGAAGCTTTCTTT. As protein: CSVKTTSGQGFTEAFF.

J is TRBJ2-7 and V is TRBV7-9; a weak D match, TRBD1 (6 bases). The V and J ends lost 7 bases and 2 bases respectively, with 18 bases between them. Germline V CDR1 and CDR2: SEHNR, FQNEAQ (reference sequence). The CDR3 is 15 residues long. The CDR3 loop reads CASTGPGTHPYEQYF. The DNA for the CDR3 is TGTGCCAGCACCGGCCCAGGGACACATCCCTACGAGCAGTACTTC.

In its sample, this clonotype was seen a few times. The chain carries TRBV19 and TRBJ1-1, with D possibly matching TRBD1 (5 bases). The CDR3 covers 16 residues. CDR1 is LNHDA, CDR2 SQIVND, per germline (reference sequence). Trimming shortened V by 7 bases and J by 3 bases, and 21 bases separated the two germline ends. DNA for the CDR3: TGTGCCAGTACCGAGGAGGGGCGCGGGAGGTACACTGAAGCTTTCTTT. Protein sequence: CASTEEGRGRYTEAFF. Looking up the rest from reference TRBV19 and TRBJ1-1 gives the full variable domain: DGGITQSPKYLFRKEGQNVTLSCEQNLNHDAMYWYRQDPGQGLRLIYYSQIVNDFQKGDIAEGYSVSREKKESFPLTVTSAQKNPTAFYLCASTEEGRGRYTEAFFGQGTRLTVV.